This entry is about one T cell receptor beta chain. Assay: immunoSEQ multiplex PCR; the TCRdb copy retains only in-frame clones and omits some. The top ten clones hold roughly 2.6% of a sample with roughly 260,000 clones, around nine tenths of them seen once. Residents of about two dozen US areas, aged about 18 to 89 years, made up the participants. Two negative PCRs, clearance, or symptom resolution were required of recovered Cohort 3 donors. These data come from a study of blood T cell repertoires in COVID-19. Germline V gene sequence: CDR1 ENHRY, CDR2 SYGVKD. The V and J ends lost 5 bases and 6 bases, in that order; junction bases with no gene match: 4. The CDR3 runs 14 residues.

This chain links TRBV10-3 with TRBJ2-1, with 10 bases matching TRBD1. This TCR derives from a woman between 18 and 29 years old who had recovered from COVID-19. The sample consisted of PBMCs or T cells enriched from blood (not recorded which). The CDR3 loop is CAISRRDRGNEQFF. As DNA, the CDR3 is TGTGCCATCAGTCGCCGGGACAGGGGCAATGAGCAGTTCTTC.